Each of the 5 T cell receptor beta chains below was sequenced from the same sample in a study of shared T cell receptors in the human thymus. Produced via immunoSEQ multiplex PCR; TCRdb's table is partial and in-frame only. The sample includes roughly 550,000 clones, around three quarters of them seen just once. In addition, the sample was reused for a study of human thymus T cells.

The sequenced sample was thymocytes. The receptor source for this set is a boy in the first two years of life with a congenital heart defect.

The chain is built from TRBV9 and TRBJ2-1, with 7 positions matching TRBD1. The CDR3 consists of 17 residues. In germline, CDR1 is SGDLS, CDR2 YYNGEE. V shed 1 base and J 5 bases; nucleotides not matched to a gene: 12. The CDR3 nucleotides are TGTGCCAGCAGCGTATCTGGGGGTGGGGGACAGAACAATGAGCAGTTCTTC. Translated, it gives CASSVSGGGGQNNEQFF.

This chain's CDR3 is CASSHGGSNQPQHF. DNA of the CDR3: TGTGCCAGCAGCCACGGGGGTAGCAATCAGCCCCAGCATTTT. The gene calls are TRBV6-5 and TRBJ1-5; possibly TRBD1 for D (5 bases). Germline V lookup: CDR1 MNHEY, CDR2 SVGAGI. The CDR3 is 14 amino acids. V was cut by 6 bases and J by 0 bases, with 9 bases left in between.

V is TRBV6-4 and J is TRBJ1-2; 11 bases align to TRBD1. Germline lookup yields CDR1 MRHNA and CDR2 SNTAGT. This CDR3 spans 14 amino acids. The V segment lost 4 bases and the J segment 4 bases; nucleotides outside the gene matches: 2. This chain's CDR3 is CASSGTGGGYGYTF. CDR3 bases: TGTGCCAGCAGTGGGACAGGGGGCGGCTATGGCTACACCTTC.

The V and J genes are TRBV10-3 and TRBJ2-1, with TRBD2 matching 12 bases. Germline CDR1 and CDR2: ENHRY and SYGVKD. V was clipped by 6 bases and J by 12 bases; unmatched bases: 15. The CDR3 extends over 16 amino acids. The CDR3 DNA sequence: TGTGCCATCAGCTTGACTAGCGGGAGCCCCCCTTACCGGCAGTTCTTC. Translated: CAISLTSGSPPYRQFF.

The chain carries TRBV2 and TRBJ2-1, with TRBD2 matching over 13 bases. V lost 6 bases to trimming and J lost 7 bases; unmatched junction nucleotides: 6. CDR1 is SNHLY and CDR2 is FYNNEI in the germline V gene. The CDR3 contains 15 residues. CDR3 DNA: TGTGCCAGCAGCCCCGGGACTAGCGGGATGAATGAGCAGTTCTTC. It yields the protein CASSPGTSGMNEQFF.